This T cell receptor beta chain derives from a study of shared clonotypes between healthy human individuals. Findings and caveats of the study: Blood was the only sampled material, and tissue repertoires likely differ. Rarefaction gave evidence that sorted-subset sequencing remained incomplete despite large depth.

This clone has just one count. What it recognizes is unknown. V lost 0 bases, J lost 1 base, and 8 bases lay in between. CDR3 length equals 15 residues. Germline lookup yields CDR1 SGHTS and CDR2 YDEGEE. Into CD45RA+ naive and CD45RA-negative memory subsets, the CD4+ cells were split. Per sorted-subset replicate PCR, input was 150 to 250 ng DNA, representing 30,000 to 35,000 T cell genomes. Method: immunoSEQ multiplex PCR; TCRdb's copy keeps in-frame clones and lacks some. Among about 2 million clones listed, roughly 96% were seen once. The gene calls are TRBV5-8 and TRBJ2-1; no reliable D call. The sequencing input was naive CD4+ T cells sorted from blood. Documented subset: CD45RA+ positively selected. This TCR derives from a man between 18 and 29 years old in good health. The CDR3 loop reads CASSLVGESYNEQFF. The CDR3 DNA follows: TGTGCCAGCAGCTTGGTTGGGGAATCCTACAATGAGCAGTTCTTC. The variable domain in full, completed from reference TRBV5-8 and TRBJ2-1, reads EAGVTQSPTHLIKTRGQQATLRCSPISGHTSVYWYQQALGLGLQFLLWYDEGEERNRGNFPPRFSGRQFPNYSSELNVNALELEDSALYLCASSLVGESYNEQFFGPGTRLTVL.